These 11 T cell receptor beta chains came from one sample sequenced in a study of blood T cell repertoires in COVID-19. Clones were sequenced by immunoSEQ multiplex PCR, and TCRdb holds only the in-frame ones, with some missing. The table has roughly 200,000 clones, around nine tenths seen once; the top ten hold around 1.6%. Sequenced material: peripheral blood. The receptor set was obtained from a young man with active or convalescent COVID-19.

The rearrangement links TRBV5-1 to TRBJ1-6; D unclear. This CDR3 comprises 14 residues. CDR1 and CDR2 from the germline V gene are SGHRS and YFSETQ. V lost 4 bases to trimming and J lost 7 bases, with 12 bases between them. CDR3 bases: TGCGCCAGCAGCAAAACGACTGGCAATTCACCCCTCCACTTT. It translates to CASSKTTGNSPLHF.

The chain links TRBV7-2 to TRBJ1-1; possibly TRBD1 for D (5 bases). This CDR3 is built from 15 residues. CDR1 and CDR2 from the germline V gene are SGHTA and FQGNSA. V was cut by 5 bases and J by 6 bases, with 19 bases left in between. The CDR3 nucleotides read TGTGCCAGCAGCCTCCACCCAGGGTGGGGGGCTGAAGCTTTCTTT. Amino acids: CASSLHPGWGAEAFF.

V gene TRBV18 combines with J gene TRBJ2-2; D is perhaps TRBD2 (5 bases). Per the germline V gene, CDR1 is KGHSH and CDR2 is LQKENI. The CDR3 runs 20 residues. Trimming took off 3 bases at V and 2 bases at J, with 25 bases between the two ends. The chain's CDR3 is CASSPRAISATRANTGELFF. CDR3 sequence (DNA): TGTGCCAGCTCACCGAGGGCAATATCGGCTACCCGGGCCAACACCGGGGAGCTGTTTTTT. Variable domain in full (rest from reference TRBV18 and TRBJ2-2): NAGVMQNPRHLVRRRGQEARLRCSPMKGHSHVYWYRQLPEEGLKFMVYLQKENIIDESGMPKERFSAEFPKEGPSILRIQQVVRGDSAAYFCASSPRAISATRANTGELFFGEGSRLTVL.

This clone was seen a single time. The V and J genes are TRBV7-6 and TRBJ2-2; a possible D gene is TRBD1 (6 bases). CDR1 and CDR2 (germline): SGHVS, FNYEAQ. There are 16 residues in the CDR3. V lost 0 bases and J 3 bases, leaving 11 bases between the germline ends. The CDR3 DNA reads as TGTGCCAGCAGCTTAGCGCGTACAGGGTACACCGGGGAGCTGTTTTTT. Residues: CASSLARTGYTGELFF.

The chain links TRBV6-5 to TRBJ1-2, with TRBD1 matching 7 bases. CDR3 length: 15 residues. V lost 6 bases, J lost 2 bases, and 9 bases stayed unmatched. Germline CDR1 is MNHEY and CDR2 is SVGAGI. CDR3 nucleotide sequence: TGTGCCAGCAGGCCCTACGGGACAGTCAACTATGGCTACACCTTC. Its translation is CASRPYGTVNYGYTF.

This clone was found once. The chain carries TRBV6-5 and TRBJ1-5; 7 bases line up with TRBD1. This CDR3 has 15 amino acids. The V and J ends lost 6 bases and 4 bases, in that order; junction bases with no gene match: 9. From germline, CDR1 is MNHEY and CDR2 SVGAGI. CDR3 region: CASRRQGVFNQPQHF. The CDR3 bases are TGTGCCAGCAGGCGTCAGGGGGTCTTTAATCAGCCCCAGCATTTT.

This clone has only a few counts. V is TRBV18 and J is TRBJ2-7, with D perhaps TRBD2 (6 bases). The germline V gene has CDR1 KGHSH and CDR2 LQKENI. Trimming took off 6 bases at V and 5 bases at J, with 11 bases between the two ends. This CDR3 spans 12 amino acids. CDR3 bases: TGTGCCAGCTCGCAAGGACTAAACGAGCAGTACTTC. Translation: CASSQGLNEQYF.

This clone was detected once. This chain joins TRBV7-2 and TRBJ1-1; unclear D gene. The CDR3 is made up of 13 amino acids. Trimming removed 1 base at V and 5 bases at J, with 8 bases between. The germline V gene encodes CDR1 SGHTA and CDR2 FQGNSA. The CDR3, as DNA: TGTGCCAGCAGCTTAGTGTCGGGGACTGAAGCTTTCTTT. As protein: CASSLVSGTEAFF.

V gene TRBV7-2 combines with J gene TRBJ2-3; tentatively, D is TRBD1 (6 bases). V lost 7 bases and J lost 1, with 18 bases in between. This CDR3 has 16 residues. Germline values: CDR1 SGHTA, CDR2 FQGNSA. CDR3 protein: CASKVGLGQRTDTQYF. The DNA of the CDR3 is TGTGCCAGCAAAGTAGGTTTAGGACAGCGCACAGATACGCAGTATTTT.

This chain joins TRBV7-9 and TRBJ1-1; TRBD1 might be the D (5 bases). The germline V gene has CDR1 SEHNR and CDR2 FQNEAQ (reference sequence). This CDR3 has 13 amino acids. V shed 7 bases and J shed 1 base, with 10 bases lying between them. Here the CDR3 reads CASTGGGNTEAFF. The CDR3 nucleotides read TGTGCCAGCACCGGGGGAGGGAACACTGAAGCTTTCTTT.

This clone was recorded once. The V and J genes are TRBV7-3 and TRBJ2-1; 7 positions match TRBD2. With 1 base clipped from V and 0 bases from J, the junction kept 6 bases outside the gene matches. Looked up from germline, CDR1 is SGHTA and CDR2 is FQGTGA. This CDR3 comprises 17 residues. CDR3 in amino acids: CASSLSFGGSSYNEQFF. In DNA, the CDR3 is TGTGCCAGCAGCTTAAGCTTTGGCGGGAGCTCCTACAATGAGCAGTTCTTC.